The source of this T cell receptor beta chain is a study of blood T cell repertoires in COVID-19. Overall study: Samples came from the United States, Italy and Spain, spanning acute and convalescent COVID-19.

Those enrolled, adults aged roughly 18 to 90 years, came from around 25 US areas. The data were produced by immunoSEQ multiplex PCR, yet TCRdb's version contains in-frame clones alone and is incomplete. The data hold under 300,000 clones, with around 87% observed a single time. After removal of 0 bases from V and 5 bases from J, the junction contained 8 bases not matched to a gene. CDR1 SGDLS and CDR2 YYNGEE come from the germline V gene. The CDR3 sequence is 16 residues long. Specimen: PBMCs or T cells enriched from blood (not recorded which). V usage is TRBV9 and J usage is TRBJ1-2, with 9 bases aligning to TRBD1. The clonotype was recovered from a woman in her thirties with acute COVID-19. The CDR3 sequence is CASSVVTGGAGYGYTF. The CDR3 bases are TGTGCCAGCAGCGTAGTAACAGGGGGCGCTGGTTATGGCTACACCTTC.